The sequence of this T cell receptor (beta chain) was determined in a study of regulatory T cells in long-lasting Graves disease. Overall study results and limits: Comparison showed that persistent patients shared more public clonotypes (2,741) than new patients (about 970).

Specified time point: persistent/refractory GD, antithyroid drugs over 5 years with positive TRAb. Scientists built the TCR library using RNA that was extracted from PBMCs. All patients originated from an endocrinology department located in Xi'an, China. The germline CDR1 and CDR2 sequences are SGHVS and FNYEAQ. The CDR3 is made up of 12 amino acids. V was cut by 1 base and J by 6 bases, with 7 bases left in between. Arm-PCR of CDR3 regions and iRepertoire HTBI primers were the basis on which TCR beta libraries were built. TCRdb processed the multiplex PCR reads anew with MiXCR; each CDR3 protein has one entry. The sample holds 250,000 to 300,000 distinct CDR3 sequences, 22% seen once. This clonotype has at least ten counts. Antigen unknown.

The receptor was derived from a female donor with Graves disease. The sequencing here drew on peripheral blood mononuclear cells (PBMCs), taken when the disease was refractory, from a patient treated with antithyroid drugs. The chain employs TRBV7-6 and TRBJ2-7, with no clear D. This chain's CDR3 is CASSLEGREQYF. For the CDR3, the DNA is TGTGCCAGCAGCTTAGAAGGACGCGAGCAGTACTTC. Combining the CDR3 with reference TRBV7-6 and TRBJ2-7 gives the whole variable domain GAGVSQSPRYKVTKRGQDVALRCDPISGHVSLYWYRQALGQGPEFLTYFNYEAQQDKSGLPNDRFSAERPEGSISTLTIQRTEQRDSAMYRCASSLEGREQYFGPGTRLTVT.